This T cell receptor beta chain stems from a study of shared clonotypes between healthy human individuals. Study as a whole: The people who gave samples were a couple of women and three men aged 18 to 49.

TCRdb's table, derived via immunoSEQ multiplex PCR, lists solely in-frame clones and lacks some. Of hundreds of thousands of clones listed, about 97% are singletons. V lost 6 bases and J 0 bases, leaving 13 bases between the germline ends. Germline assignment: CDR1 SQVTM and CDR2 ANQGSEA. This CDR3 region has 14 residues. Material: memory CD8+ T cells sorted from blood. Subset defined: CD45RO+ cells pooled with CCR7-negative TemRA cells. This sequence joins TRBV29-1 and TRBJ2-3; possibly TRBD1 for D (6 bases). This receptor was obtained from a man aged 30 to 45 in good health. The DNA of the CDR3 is TGCAGCGTCACCACAGGGTTTAGCACAGATACGCAGTATTTT. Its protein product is CSVTTGFSTDTQYF.